Below, one TCR beta chain is given with its context. Its antigen is still unknown. The data stem from a study of radiotherapy plus CTLA-4 blockade in lung cancer. About the study: Objective responses were observed in about 17% of patients, and disease control was achieved by about 30%.

Study-wide results and limits: After treatment with radiotherapy plus ipilimumab, TCR clones that came from the tumor expanded in blood. Dynamics of early blood T cell clones, together with interferon-beta, were reportedly the best predictors of response.

Clones were sequenced by immunoSEQ multiplex PCR, and TCRdb holds only the in-frame ones, with some missing. The sample shows roughly 59,000 clones, under 75% of them seen only once. V was trimmed by 4 bases and J by 4 bases, leaving 14 bases between them. The CDR3 is made up of 14 amino acids. Germline lookup yields CDR1 SGDLS and CDR2 YYNGEE. The V call is TRBV9, the J call TRBJ1-1; possibly TRBD1 for D (5 bases). The starting material was peripheral blood, obtained from a patient treated with radiotherapy plus ipilimumab. The TCR was taken from a human donor with non-small cell lung cancer whose response to radiotherapy plus ipilimumab could not be evaluated. DNA of the CDR3: TGTGCCAGCAGCCCTTATGGGGGGTCCACTGAAGCTTTCTTT. This gives the protein CASSPYGGSTEAFF.